Shown below are 5 T cell receptor beta chains from a single sample sequenced in a study of blood T cell repertoires in COVID-19. The protocol was immunoSEQ multiplex PCR, while the TCRdb copy is restricted to in-frame clones and leaves out a portion. The data hold 150,000 to 200,000 clones, with around 85% observed a single time. Sample: peripheral blood. These TCRs come from a human donor in a cohort sampled during active COVID-19.

The V gene is TRBV12-3 or TRBV12-4, the J gene TRBJ1-5; D not certain. CDR3 length equals 13 residues. V gave up 3 bases and J gave up 5 bases, with 8 bases separating them. The DNA of the CDR3 is TGTGCCAGCAGTTTGACAATTGATCAGCCCCAGCATTTT. It encodes CASSLTIDQPQHF.

This chain links TRBV28 with TRBJ2-4; weak D call: TRBD1 (6 bases). The germline gives CDR1 MDHEN, CDR2 SYDVKM. This CDR3 spans 14 amino acids. V lost 5 bases and J lost 2, with 10 bases in between. The CDR3 loop is CASSPRDTKNIQYF. The CDR3 region has the DNA TGTGCCAGCAGTCCCAGGGACACCAAAAACATTCAGTACTTC.

This clone is a singleton in its sample. The chain uses TRBV27 and TRBJ2-2; 11 bases map to TRBD2. The CDR3 has 16 residues. Germline lookup yields CDR1 MNHEY and CDR2 SMNVEV (reference sequence). V was clipped by 5 bases and J by 5 bases; unmatched bases: 7. CDR3 residues: CASSPLAGGSTGELFF. The CDR3 DNA sequence: TGTGCCAGCAGTCCTCTAGCGGGGGGTTCTACCGGGGAGCTGTTTTTT.

This CDR3 reads CASSLERGGWGTDTQYF. CDR3 sequence (DNA): TGTGCCAGCAGCTTGGAGCGGGGGGGCTGGGGCACAGATACGCAGTATTTT. The chain joins TRBV5-4 to TRBJ2-3; 10 nucleotides match TRBD2. In germline, CDR1 is SGHNT, CDR2 YYREEE (reference sequence). CDR3 length equals 17 residues. Germline trimming cut 0 bases from V and 1 base from J; bases unmatched to any gene: 5.

The chain combines TRBV9 with TRBJ1-1, with D maybe TRBD1 (6 bases). Trimming left V 2 bases short and J 1 base short, with 21 bases between. From germline, CDR1 is SGDLS and CDR2 YYNGEE. This CDR3 contains 18 residues. The CDR3 DNA sequence: TGTGCCAGCAGCGTCGTGAGACAGGCCGAAGAGGGGAACACTGAAGCTTTCTTT. Its protein product is CASSVVRQAEEGNTEAFF.